These 8 T cell receptor beta chains were sequenced from one sample in a study of healthy donors' naive CD4 and CD8 T cells. A linear amplification protocol produced the TCR libraries from around 510 ng of total RNA. Via MiXCR, TCRdb re-called the reads, giving one row per CDR3 protein. The table has approximately 180,000 distinct CDR3 sequences, about 74% seen once. The sample consisted of naive CD4+ and CD8+ T cells sorted from blood, pooled from several donors. These TCRs come from a pool of human donors in good health; the sample pools cells from several healthy donors.

The rearrangement uses TRBV19 and TRBJ1-5, with D perhaps matching TRBD1 (6 bases). Germline V gene data show CDR1 as LNHDA and CDR2 as SQIVND (reference sequence). Trimming removed 6 bases from V and 6 bases from J, with 18 bases in between. The CDR3 loop spans 15 amino acids. The CDR3 DNA reads TGTGCCAGTAGCACCGGGACATCGAGCGGTCAGCCCCAGCATTTT. Protein: CASSTGTSSGQPQHF.

This rearrangement joins TRBV20-1 to TRBJ2-7; D is perhaps TRBD1 (5 bases). The V end lost 0 bases, the J end lost 0 bases, and 15 bases lay between the germline ends. Germline-derived CDR1 and CDR2 are DFQATT and SNEGSKA (reference sequence). There are 16 residues in the CDR3. DNA of the CDR3: TGCAGTGCTAGAGAGGTAGAGACAGCTAACTCCTACGAGCAGTACTTC. Translated, it gives CSAREVETANSYEQYF.

J is TRBJ2-7 and V is TRBV6-5; either TRBD1 or TRBD2 may supply D (5 bases each). Trimming took 1 base from V and 6 from J, leaving 19 bases between them. CDR1 and CDR2 from the germline V gene are MNHEY and SVGAGI. The CDR3 has 16 residues. The chain's CDR3 is CASSYFLIGALGEQYF. CDR3 DNA sequence: TGTGCCAGCAGTTACTTCTTGATCGGGGCGTTGGGCGAGCAGTACTTC.

This clonotype was detected only a few times. The genes are TRBV15 and TRBJ2-7; D is possibly TRBD1 or TRBD2 (5 bases each). Germline CDR1 and CDR2: LNHNV and YYDKDF (reference sequence). This CDR3 has 15 amino acids. V was shortened by 5 bases and J by 0 bases, with 14 bases between the two germline ends. The CDR3 DNA reads as TGTGCCACCAGCGGGGGACCCATGGGCTCCTACGAGCAGTACTTC. It encodes CATSGGPMGSYEQYF.

In this sample, this clonotype turned up a few times. The chain couples TRBV29-1 to TRBJ1-1; D call uncertain. Looked up from germline, CDR1 is SQVTM and CDR2 is ANQGSEA. CDR3 length: 13 residues. Trimming shortened V by 7 bases and J by 7 bases, and 19 bases separated the two germline ends. CDR3 loop: CSGAAELISEAFF. The CDR3, as DNA: TGCAGCGGGGCTGCGGAGTTGATCAGTGAAGCTTTCTTT.

This chain joins TRBV29-1 and TRBJ2-7; no reliable D call. The CDR3 consists of 13 residues. The V end lost 5 bases, the J end lost 5 bases, and 16 bases lay between the germline ends. Germline-derived CDR1 and CDR2 are SQVTM and ANQGSEA. This chain's CDR3 is CSVHGRRENEQYF. CDR3 nucleotide sequence: TGCAGCGTTCACGGCCGCCGTGAAAACGAGCAGTACTTC.

V gene TRBV7-8 combines with J gene TRBJ1-5, with TRBD1 as a possible D gene (6 bases). Germline V gene lookup returns CDR1 SGHVS and CDR2 FQNEAQ. Trimming pared 5 bases from V and 6 bases from J, leaving 8 bases between. The CDR3 totals 12 residues. The CDR3 loop reads CASSARGQPQHF. CDR3 nucleotide sequence: TGTGCCAGCAGCGCCAGGGGTCAGCCCCAGCATTTT.

This clonotype was counted once. The chain recombines TRBV12-5 with TRBJ1-1; D gene unclear. Between the trimmed V and J ends, which lost 6 bases and 4 bases, there was a span of 9 bases. This CDR3 is built from 12 residues. Germline CDR1 and CDR2: LGHNT and FRNRAP. The CDR3 nucleotides read TGTGCTAGTGGAATGGGGAGCACTGAAGCTTTCTTT. Protein: CASGMGSTEAFF. The full variable domain, with the rest looked up from reference TRBV12-5 and TRBJ1-1, is DARVTQTPRHKVTEMGQEVTMRCQPILGHNTVFWYRQTMMQGLELLAYFRNRAPLDDSGMPKDRFSAEMPDATLATLKIQPSEPRDSAVYFCASGMGSTEAFFGQGTRLTVV.